What follows are 31 T cell receptor beta chains derived from one specimen sequenced in a study of blood T cell repertoires in COVID-19. Clones were sequenced by immunoSEQ multiplex PCR, and TCRdb holds only the in-frame ones, with some missing. The sample includes about 210,000 clones, around four fifths of them seen just once. Sequencing used peripheral blood. These receptors came from a woman aged 70-85 years with COVID-19, enrolled during active disease.

The genes are TRBV7-2 and TRBJ2-5, with D possibly being TRBD1 (6 bases). Per germline, CDR1 SGHTA and CDR2 FQGNSA. The length of the CDR3 is 15 residues. Trimming cost V 5 bases and J 5 bases, with 18 bases left between them. The CDR3 nucleotides are TGTGCCAGCAGCCCCGGTGGCAGGGGATGGGAGACCCAGTACTTC. Translated: CASSPGGRGWETQYF.

This chain uses TRBV10-3 with TRBJ2-2, with 8 bases lining up with TRBD1. The CDR3 consists of 15 residues. The junction had 4 bases not matched to a gene; V was cut back by 6 bases and J by 1 base. Germline V lookup: CDR1 ENHRY, CDR2 SYGVKD. CDR3 nucleotide sequence: TGTGCCATCAGGCCCGGGACAGGGAACACCGGGGAGCTGTTTTTT. Its protein product is CAIRPGTGNTGELFF.

The V call is TRBV20-1, the J call TRBJ2-1, with unresolved D. V was pared by 5 bases and J by 9 bases, with 8 bases between. Germline values: CDR1 DFQATT, CDR2 SNEGSKA (reference sequence). The CDR3 totals 10 residues. This CDR3 is CSAPRGEQFF. Here the CDR3 DNA reads TGCAGTGCTCCACGCGGTGAGCAGTTCTTC.

This clone was seen just once. V gene TRBV6-5 combines with J gene TRBJ1-1; D is unresolved. The CDR3 covers 13 residues. Germline lookup yields CDR1 MNHEY and CDR2 SVGAGI. Deletions cut 7 bases from V and 6 bases from J, with 15 bases between. The chain's CDR3 is CASTLGRAAEAFF. For the CDR3, the DNA is TGTGCCAGCACCCTTGGGAGGGCCGCTGAAGCTTTCTTT.

There are a few counts of this clone. The V call is TRBV28, the J call TRBJ1-2; D may be TRBD1 (5 bases). Trimming pared 5 bases from V and 1 base from J, leaving 11 bases between. The CDR3 is 14 amino acids. The germline gives CDR1 MDHEN, CDR2 SYDVKM. The CDR3 loop reads CASSTYDSNYGYTF. DNA for the CDR3: TGTGCCAGCAGTACCTACGACAGTAACTATGGCTACACCTTC.

The V call is TRBV5-6, the J call TRBJ1-3; TRBD1 might be the D (5 bases). This CDR3 is built from 16 residues. Germline CDR1 reads SGHDT; CDR2 reads YYEEEE. Trimming removed 2 bases at V and 4 bases at J, with 16 bases between. This chain's CDR3 is CASSFGAPVSGNTIYF. In DNA, the CDR3 is TGTGCCAGCAGCTTTGGGGCCCCAGTCTCCGGAAACACCATATATTTT.

The CDR3 here is CASSYEGARTEAFF. The CDR3 DNA follows: TGTGCCAGCAGTTACGAGGGGGCAAGGACTGAAGCTTTCTTT. J is TRBJ1-1 and V is TRBV6-5; 7 nucleotides agree with TRBD1. The CDR3 loop spans 14 amino acids. From germline, CDR1 is MNHEY and CDR2 SVGAGI. V lost 2 bases to trimming and J lost 5 bases; unmatched junction nucleotides: 5.

This sequence joins TRBV6-5 and TRBJ2-3; no reliable D call. In germline, CDR1 is MNHEY, CDR2 SVGAGI. Trimming removed 6 bases from V and 3 bases from J, with 4 bases in between. This CDR3 has 11 residues. The CDR3 spells CASSHTDTQYF. For the CDR3, the DNA is TGTGCCAGCAGCCATACAGATACGCAGTATTTT.

This clone was seen a single time. The chain uses TRBV20-1 and TRBJ2-1; 9 bases are shared with TRBD2. With 3 bases clipped from V and 6 bases from J, the junction kept 9 bases outside the gene matches. The germline CDR1 and CDR2 sequences are DFQATT and SNEGSKA (reference sequence). This CDR3 region has 15 residues. The CDR3 DNA reads TGCAGTGCTAGTAAAGTAGCGGGAGCCCCCAATGAGCAGTTCTTC. It specifies CSASKVAGAPNEQFF.

This sequence joins TRBV7-9 and TRBJ1-5; possibly TRBD1 for D (6 bases). V gave up 3 bases and J gave up 4 bases, with 16 bases separating them. The V gene's germline CDR1 is SEHNR and CDR2 FQNEAQ (reference sequence). This CDR3 has 16 residues. CDR3 sequence reads: CASSFSLGTGNQPQHF. The DNA for the CDR3 is TGTGCCAGCAGCTTCTCCCTGGGAACAGGGAATCAGCCCCAGCATTTT.

The rearrangement links TRBV10-1 to TRBJ1-1; TRBD1 might be the D (5 bases). V lost 6 bases, J lost 6 bases, and 14 bases lay in between. The CDR3 runs to 13 residues. Germline CDR1 WNHNN, CDR2 SYGVQD (reference sequence). The CDR3 DNA follows: TGCGCCAGCAGCCCCACGGGGGAATCTGAAGCTTTCTTT. Translation gives CASSPTGESEAFF.

The rearrangement uses TRBV7-9 and TRBJ1-2; TRBD1 agrees at 8 bases. V trimming: 3 bases; J trimming: 7 bases; junction bases outside the gene matches: 7. Germline V gene lookup returns CDR1 SEHNR and CDR2 FQNEAQ (reference sequence). CDR3 length: 14 residues. CDR3 protein: CASSFGQGALGYTF. The CDR3, as DNA: TGTGCCAGCAGCTTCGGCCAGGGGGCGCTTGGCTACACCTTC.

This chain joins TRBV2 and TRBJ2-3; 8 positions match TRBD2. The CDR3 is 14 amino acids. The germline V gene has CDR1 SNHLY and CDR2 FYNNEI. V dropped 7 bases and J dropped 1; count of bases not matched to a gene: 4. The CDR3 DNA sequence: TGTGCCAGCATCGGGGGGGGAGGCACAGATACGCAGTATTTT. Its translation is CASIGGGGTDTQYF.

The gene calls are TRBV19 and TRBJ2-6, with D unresolved. The CDR3 extends over 16 amino acids. The V gene lost 6 bases and the J gene lost 0 bases, with 12 bases spanning the gap. Germline-derived CDR1 and CDR2 are LNHDA and SQIVND (reference sequence). The CDR3 sequence: CASSPGRNSGANVLTF. The CDR3 nucleotides are TGTGCCAGTAGCCCTGGCAGAAACTCTGGGGCCAACGTCCTGACTTTC.

The CDR3 sequence is CASSPTPGLGTYEQYF. As DNA, the CDR3 is TGTGCCAGCAGCCCTACGCCGGGACTAGGAACCTACGAGCAGTACTTC. The rearrangement uses TRBV7-2 and TRBJ2-7, with 8 bases fitting TRBD2. Germline V gene lookup returns CDR1 SGHTA and CDR2 FQGNSA. The CDR3 has 16 amino acids. Germline trimming cut 5 bases from V and 2 bases from J; bases unmatched to any gene: 11.

This chain uses TRBV5-4 with TRBJ2-5; possibly TRBD1 for D (6 bases). CDR1 is SGHNT and CDR2 is YYREEE in the germline V gene (reference sequence). The CDR3 spans 14 residues. V was pared by 4 bases and J by 0 bases, with 10 bases between. CDR3: CASSPTGYQETQYF. The CDR3 region has the DNA TGTGCCAGCAGCCCAACAGGGTACCAAGAGACCCAGTACTTC.

The V and J genes are TRBV7-9 and TRBJ2-7; 7 bases fit TRBD2. The CDR3 contains 13 residues. Germline CDR1 SEHNR, CDR2 FQNEAQ (reference sequence). J gave up 8 bases and V 1 base, and 5 bases lay outside the gene matches. The CDR3 is CASSLEALAKQYF. In DNA, the CDR3 is TGTGCCAGCAGCTTAGAGGCACTAGCGAAGCAGTACTTC.

The chain employs TRBV27 and TRBJ2-2, with 7 nucleotides matching TRBD1. Germline lookup yields CDR1 MNHEY and CDR2 SMNVEV (reference sequence). After removal of 6 bases from V and 4 bases from J, the junction contained 8 bases not matched to a gene. The CDR3 totals 15 residues. The DNA for the CDR3 is TGTGCCAGCAGCCGGGACAGTGGGGCCACCGGGGAGCTGTTTTTT. Translated, it gives CASSRDSGATGELFF.

The rearrangement uses TRBV19 and TRBJ2-5; D call uncertain. Per germline, CDR1 LNHDA and CDR2 SQIVND (reference sequence). The CDR3 has 14 residues. Trimming took off 7 bases at V and 1 base at J, with 13 bases between the two ends. CDR3 sequence: CASNHARIQETQYF. CDR3 DNA sequence: TGTGCCAGTAATCATGCCAGGATCCAAGAGACCCAGTACTTC.

The J gene is TRBJ2-5, the V gene TRBV5-1, with 7 bases that match TRBD1. From germline, CDR1 is SGHRS and CDR2 YFSETQ. J was trimmed by 1 base and V by 3 bases; bases with no gene match: 3. CDR3 length: 14 amino acids. CDR3 sequence: CASSWDSSQETQYF. The DNA for the CDR3 is TGCGCCAGCAGCTGGGACAGTAGCCAAGAGACCCAGTACTTC.

This chain links TRBV5-1 with TRBJ1-5, with 8 bases matching TRBD1. CDR1 is SGHRS and CDR2 is YFSETQ in the germline V gene. The CDR3 contains 14 residues. V trimming: 1 base; J trimming: 5 bases; junction bases outside the gene matches: 2. The CDR3 DNA reads as TGCGCCAGCAGCTTGTTACAGGGGGATCAGCCCCAGCATTTT. Its protein product is CASSLLQGDQPQHF.

The chain uses TRBV18 and TRBJ2-3; tentative D call: TRBD1 (6 bases). Per germline, CDR1 KGHSH and CDR2 LQKENI. The CDR3 has 16 residues. V gave up 2 bases and J gave up 4 bases, with 16 bases separating them. The chain's CDR3 is CASSPTGTRIADTQYF. Written as DNA, the CDR3 is TGTGCCAGCTCACCAACCGGGACACGGATCGCAGATACGCAGTATTTT.

The J gene is TRBJ2-3, the V gene TRBV7-9, with D perhaps TRBD1 (6 bases). This CDR3 has 14 amino acids. Trimming stripped 5 bases from V and 2 bases from J, with 11 bases between. Germline-derived CDR1 and CDR2 are SEHNR and FQNEAQ (reference sequence). The CDR3 region has the DNA TGTGCCAGCAGCAGCACAGGGATCACAGATACGCAGTATTTT. Its translation is CASSSTGITDTQYF. Looking up the rest from reference TRBV7-9 and TRBJ2-3 gives the full variable domain: DTGVSQNPRHKITKRGQNVTFRCDPISEHNRLYWYRQTLGQGPEFLTYFQNEAQLEKSRLLSDRFSAERPKGSFSTLEIQRTEQGDSAMYLCASSSTGITDTQYFGPGTRLTVL.

The rearrangement uses TRBV18 and TRBJ2-5; 7 bases map to TRBD2. This CDR3 is built from 15 residues. The ends lost 4 bases at V and 5 bases at J; junction bases unmatched: 10. Germline lookup yields CDR1 KGHSH and CDR2 LQKENI. This chain's CDR3 is CASSLLRELAETQYF. The CDR3 DNA sequence: TGTGCCAGCTCACTCCTGCGGGAGCTGGCTGAGACCCAGTACTTC.

V is TRBV3-1 (or the pseudogene TRBV3-2) and J is TRBJ2-1, with TRBD2 identical over 10 bases. V shed 2 bases and J 5 bases; nucleotides not matched to a gene: 6. CDR3 length: 16 residues. Germline lookup yields CDR1 LGHDT and CDR2 YNNKEL (reference sequence). Written as DNA, the CDR3 is TGTGCCAGCAGCCAACAGCTAGCGGGAGTACACAATGAGCAGTTCTTC. It yields the protein CASSQQLAGVHNEQFF.

This clone was seen a single time. The V call is TRBV9, the J call TRBJ1-6; no definite D call. The CDR3 length is 15 residues. Per the germline V gene, CDR1 is SGDLS and CDR2 is YYNGEE. Trimming took off 0 bases at V and 9 bases at J, with 13 bases between the two ends. This CDR3 reads CASSVAEDLISPLHF. As DNA, the CDR3 is TGTGCCAGCAGCGTAGCAGAGGATCTAATTTCACCCCTCCACTTT.

CDR3 sequence (DNA): TGTGCCAGCAGCTTGACTAGCGGGGGATACGATACGCAGTATTTT. Translated: CASSLTSGGYDTQYF. The rearrangement links TRBV7-9 to TRBJ2-3; 12 bases are shared with TRBD2. With V trimmed by 3 bases and J by 6 bases, 4 bases remained unmatched. The CDR3 is 15 residues long. Germline CDR1 SEHNR, CDR2 FQNEAQ (reference sequence).

J is TRBJ2-1 and V is TRBV12-5; 8 positions match TRBD2. The V segment lost 1 base and the J segment 4 bases; nucleotides outside the gene matches: 9. The germline V gene encodes CDR1 LGHNT and CDR2 FRNRAP. CDR3 length: 17 residues. This CDR3 is CASGLDKGGLGYNEQFF. The CDR3 region has the DNA TGTGCTAGTGGTTTGGACAAGGGGGGACTAGGGTACAATGAGCAGTTCTTC.

This clone has just a few counts. The chain links TRBV3-1 (or the pseudogene TRBV3-2) to TRBJ2-3, with D perhaps matching TRBD2 (5 bases). CDR3 length: 14 residues. From germline, CDR1 is LGHDT and CDR2 YNNKEL (reference sequence). V lost 3 bases, J lost 6 bases, and 13 bases lay in between. The CDR3 sequence: CASSHLAREDTQYF. In DNA form, the CDR3 reads TGTGCCAGCAGCCACCTCGCTAGGGAGGATACGCAGTATTTT.

This chain uses TRBV10-2 with TRBJ1-4; 9 nucleotides match TRBD1. J was trimmed by 8 bases and V by 6 bases; bases with no gene match: 13. From germline, CDR1 is WSHSY and CDR2 SAAADI. The CDR3 runs 16 residues. The DNA for the CDR3 is TGCGCCAGCAGGAGGACAGACAGGGGGTTAGGCGAAAAACTGTTTTTT. It encodes CASRRTDRGLGEKLFF.

The chain couples TRBV5-1 to TRBJ1-1, with 7 positions matching TRBD1. J was trimmed by 3 bases and V by 4 bases; bases with no gene match: 6. The germline V gene encodes CDR1 SGHRS and CDR2 YFSETQ. This CDR3 region has 14 residues. In nucleotides, the CDR3 is TGCGCCAGCAGCACTCCGGGACAGTACACTGAAGCTTTCTTT. Residues: CASSTPGQYTEAFF.